The 29 T cell receptor beta chains given below trace back to one sample, sequenced in a study of T cell responses to AZD1222 COVID-19 vaccine. Sequencing used immunoSEQ multiplex PCR; TCRdb keeps in-frame clones, though not all of them. The data show roughly 180,000 clones, with around 94% seen just once and 1.5% to 2% held by the top ten. Sequences were derived from peripheral blood, sampled 28 days after the second AZD1222 dose. These TCRs come from an adult who received the AZD1222 COVID-19 vaccine.

The CDR3 coding sequence is TGCGCCAGCAGACTAGGACCGCAAAGGAACGGGCCCTACGAGCAGTACTTC. Residues: CASRLGPQRNGPYEQYF. The V call is TRBV5-1, the J call TRBJ2-7; D perhaps matches TRBD2 (5 bases). Trimming shortened V by 5 bases and J by 2 bases, and 23 bases separated the two germline ends. This CDR3 contains 17 residues. Germline CDR1 and CDR2: SGHRS and YFSETQ. Complete variable domain (other parts from reference TRBV5-1 and TRBJ2-7): KAGVTQTPRYLIKTRGQQVTLSCSPISGHRSVSWYQQTPGQGLQFLFEYFSETQRNKGNFPGRFSGRQFSNSRSEMNVSTLELGDSALYLCASRLGPQRNGPYEQYFGPGTRLTVT.

The chain carries TRBV28 and TRBJ2-3; 9 bases map to TRBD1. V lost 7 bases, J lost 3 bases, and 8 bases stayed unmatched. CDR3 length: 15 residues. Germline-derived CDR1 and CDR2 are MDHEN and SYDVKM. The CDR3 loop is CASNPEGQGTDTQYF. As DNA, the CDR3 is TGTGCCAGCAATCCAGAGGGACAGGGAACAGATACGCAGTATTTT.

CDR3 residues: CASSLTPGQGNEKLFF. In nucleotides, the CDR3 is TGCGCCAGCAGCCTGACTCCGGGACAGGGAAATGAAAAACTGTTTTTT. The J gene is TRBJ1-4, the V gene TRBV5-1, with 9 positions matching TRBD1. J was trimmed by 5 bases and V by 4 bases; bases with no gene match: 9. The CDR3 loop spans 16 amino acids. CDR1 and CDR2 (germline): SGHRS, YFSETQ.

CDR3 sequence (DNA): TGCGCCAGCAGCTTTCCCCCGCTAGCGGGAGGGCCAGATAGGTACGAGCAGTACTTC. It yields the protein CASSFPPLAGGPDRYEQYF. V is TRBV5-1 and J is TRBJ2-7, with 12 bases lining up with TRBD2. The CDR3 has 19 residues. CDR1 SGHRS and CDR2 YFSETQ come from the germline V gene. After removal of 2 bases from V and 4 bases from J, the junction contained 16 bases not matched to a gene.

This chain links TRBV28 with TRBJ1-1, with 9 nucleotides matching TRBD1. J lost 3 bases, V lost 8 bases, and 16 bases had no gene match. The V gene's germline CDR1 is MDHEN and CDR2 SYDVKM. The CDR3 length is 17 residues. The DNA for the CDR3 is TGTGCCAGCCCCCCTCCGGGACAGGGAGTCGTTTACACTGAAGCTTTCTTT. It translates to CASPPPGQGVVYTEAFF.

The chain is built from TRBV10-1 and TRBJ2-1; perhaps TRBD1 as D (5 bases). Germline V gene data show CDR1 as WNHNN and CDR2 as SYGVQD (reference sequence). V lost 0 bases and J lost 3, with 12 bases in between. The CDR3 has 16 residues. As DNA, the CDR3 is TGCGCCAGCAGTGAGTCCCAGGGTGGTGTCTACAATGAGCAGTTCTTC. It translates to CASSESQGGVYNEQFF.

The V gene is TRBV6-5, the J gene TRBJ2-3, with 7 bases fitting TRBD2. CDR1 and CDR2 from the germline V gene are MNHEY and SVGAGI. This CDR3 comprises 14 residues. With 5 bases clipped from V and 1 base from J, the junction kept 3 bases outside the gene matches. The CDR3 loop reads CASSRDYRTDTQYF. Written as DNA, the CDR3 is TGTGCCAGCAGTCGGGACTACCGCACAGATACGCAGTATTTT.

The V call is TRBV2, the J call TRBJ1-6; TRBD1 agrees at 7 bases. The V and J ends lost 6 bases and 0 bases, in that order; junction bases with no gene match: 2. The germline V gene has CDR1 SNHLY and CDR2 FYNNEI. The CDR3 totals 15 residues. The DNA for the CDR3 is TGTGCCAGCAGACCAGGGGGCTCCTATAATTCACCCCTCCACTTT. This encodes CASRPGGSYNSPLHF.

This chain joins TRBV6-5 and TRBJ1-2; possible D gene TRBD1, 6 bases. V lost 4 bases, J lost 2 bases, and 17 bases lay in between. This CDR3 region has 16 residues. Germline lookup yields CDR1 MNHEY and CDR2 SVGAGI. CDR3 amino acids: CASSLTGAGWNYGYTF. Written as DNA, the CDR3 is TGTGCCAGCAGTTTGACAGGTGCGGGGTGGAACTATGGCTACACCTTC.

The chain is built from TRBV18 and TRBJ2-7; no reliable D call. The CDR3 covers 14 residues. In germline, CDR1 is KGHSH, CDR2 LQKENI. V dropped 3 bases and J dropped 2 bases, with 11 bases sitting between them. This CDR3 reads CASSPRSQAYEQYF. The DNA for the CDR3 is TGTGCCAGCTCACCTAGATCCCAGGCCTACGAGCAGTACTTC.

The rearrangement joins TRBV6-5 to TRBJ2-7; D not resolved. The germline V gene has CDR1 MNHEY and CDR2 SVGAGI. Trimming cost V 4 bases and J 3 bases, with 7 bases left between them. The CDR3 length is 12 residues. The DNA for the CDR3 is TGTGCCAGCAGTTTGGGTGGCTACGAGCAGTACTTC. Residues: CASSLGGYEQYF.

The rearrangement links TRBV3-1 (or the pseudogene TRBV3-2) to TRBJ2-1; 11 bases line up with TRBD2. Trimming cost V 1 base and J 5 bases; bases outside gene matches: 1. The CDR3 consists of 15 residues. Per germline, CDR1 LGHDT and CDR2 YNNKEL (reference sequence). DNA of the CDR3: TGTGCCAGCAGCCAAGTGACTAGCGGGAACAATGAGCAGTTCTTC. Its translation: CASSQVTSGNNEQFF.

The chain couples TRBV4-2 to TRBJ2-7; D tentatively fits TRBD1 or TRBD2 (5 bases each). The CDR3 consists of 16 residues. CDR1 LGHNA and CDR2 YNFKEQ come from the germline V gene. V lost 4 bases, J lost 3 bases, and 19 bases lay in between. The CDR3 bases are TGTGCCAGCAGCCCAGGGCAGATTGAGGGCCACTACGAGCAGTACTTC. Protein sequence: CASSPGQIEGHYEQYF.

The genes are TRBV7-9 and TRBJ1-2; 8 bases line up with TRBD1. V lost 5 bases to trimming and J lost 8 bases; unmatched junction nucleotides: 13. Germline V gene sequence: CDR1 SEHNR, CDR2 FQNEAQ (reference sequence). The CDR3 spans 15 residues. The CDR3 nucleotides read TGTGCCAGCAGCCCCAGTCCCGGGACAGGAGGAGGCTACACCTTC. Protein sequence: CASSPSPGTGGGYTF.

The chain recombines TRBV18 with TRBJ1-1; D gene unclear. V lost 3 bases and J 6 bases, leaving 11 bases between the germline ends. The germline gives CDR1 KGHSH, CDR2 LQKENI. CDR3 length equals 13 residues. DNA of the CDR3: TGTGCCAGCTCACCGGCCGGGATGGCTGAAGCTTTCTTT. It is translated as CASSPAGMAEAFF.

This chain uses TRBV4-3 with TRBJ1-1; D gene unclear. The V gene lost 0 bases and the J gene lost 6 bases, with 17 bases spanning the gap. The CDR3 contains 16 residues. Germline CDR1 reads LGHNA; CDR2 reads YSLEER. In DNA form, the CDR3 reads TGCGCCAGCAGCCAAGATGTGGTCAGGAGTGGCTCTGAAGCTTTCTTT. Protein sequence: CASSQDVVRSGSEAFF.

The chain joins TRBV6-5 to TRBJ2-1, with TRBD2 matching over 9 bases. The trim removed 8 bases at V and 9 bases at J, leaving 5 bases unmatched. The germline gives CDR1 MNHEY, CDR2 SVGAGI. The length of the CDR3 is 12 residues. The CDR3 reads CASVAGGSEQFF. DNA for the CDR3: TGTGCCAGCGTGGCGGGAGGGAGTGAGCAGTTCTTC.

The chain uses TRBV28 and TRBJ1-1; D perhaps matches TRBD1 (6 bases). CDR3 length: 15 residues. Deletions cut 6 bases from V and 4 bases from J, with 18 bases between. In germline, CDR1 is MDHEN, CDR2 SYDVKM. CDR3 in DNA: TGTGCCAGCAGCATACAGGGTTTTTTGGGCACTGAAGCTTTCTTT. Protein: CASSIQGFLGTEAFF.

This clone was picked up a small number of times. The chain links TRBV3-1 (or the pseudogene TRBV3-2) to TRBJ2-1; 8 bases align to TRBD2. Germline V gives CDR1 LGHDT, CDR2 YNNKEL (reference sequence). J lost 5 bases, V lost 4 bases, and 10 bases had no gene match. This CDR3 is built from 16 residues. In nucleotides, the CDR3 is TGTGCCAGCAGCCGCTATACTAGCGGCCAAAACAATGAGCAGTTCTTC. Protein: CASSRYTSGQNNEQFF.

The chain employs TRBV6-1 and TRBJ2-7; 8 nucleotides align to TRBD1. The CDR3 loop spans 16 amino acids. The V and J ends lost 4 bases and 1 base, in that order; junction bases with no gene match: 9. Per germline, CDR1 MNHNS and CDR2 SASEGT. The CDR3 DNA follows: TGTGCCAGCAGTGCCCGACAGGGGAGCCCATCCTACGAGCAGTACTTC. Its protein is CASSARQGSPSYEQYF.

This chain connects TRBV5-1 to TRBJ2-7; D is unresolved. V was pared by 4 bases and J by 0 bases, with 11 bases between. This CDR3 contains 14 residues. The germline V gene has CDR1 SGHRS and CDR2 YFSETQ. The CDR3 here is CASSPAQHSYEQYF. The CDR3 coding sequence is TGCGCCAGCAGCCCGGCGCAGCACTCCTACGAGCAGTACTTC.

The chain employs TRBV5-1 and TRBJ2-7; weak D call: TRBD2 (7 bases). There are 15 residues in the CDR3. Per germline, CDR1 SGHRS and CDR2 YFSETQ. V was pared by 5 bases and J by 2 bases, with 17 bases between. CDR3 loop: CASRPQGGDTYEQYF. CDR3 bases: TGCGCCAGCAGGCCGCAGGGAGGGGACACCTACGAGCAGTACTTC.

The V gene is TRBV2, the J gene TRBJ2-5; D uncertain. Trimming took 7 bases from V and 2 from J, leaving 5 bases between them. The CDR3 length is 11 residues. Germline V gene data show CDR1 as SNHLY and CDR2 as FYNNEI. The CDR3 is CASMQQETQYF. The CDR3 DNA reads as TGTGCCAGCATGCAGCAAGAGACCCAGTACTTC.

This chain joins TRBV18 and TRBJ2-5, with TRBD2 as a possible D gene (5 bases). CDR3 length: 13 residues. CDR1 is KGHSH, CDR2 LQKENI, per germline. V shed 3 bases and J shed 4 bases, with 9 bases lying between them. As DNA, the CDR3 is TGTGCCAGCTCACCGGTTGAGGGAGAGACCCAGTACTTC. Its translation is CASSPVEGETQYF.

The chain couples TRBV10-2 to TRBJ1-6; TRBD1 is a possible D gene (6 bases). Germline CDR1 reads WSHSY; CDR2 reads SAAADI. CDR3 length: 15 residues. Trimming pared 6 bases from V and 0 bases from J, leaving 9 bases between. In DNA form, the CDR3 reads TGCGCCAGCAGAGGGGGAAGCTCCTATAATTCACCCCTCCACTTT. Its translation is CASRGGSSYNSPLHF.

V usage is TRBV9 and J usage is TRBJ1-4; 8 bases are a match to TRBD1. This CDR3 has 15 amino acids. J gave up 3 bases and V 5 bases, and 6 bases lay outside the gene matches. Germline V gives CDR1 SGDLS, CDR2 YYNGEE. The CDR3 DNA reads TGTGCCAGCAGTGATACAGGGGGGGCTAATGAAAAACTGTTTTTT. Residues: CASSDTGGANEKLFF.

This sequence joins TRBV7-9 and TRBJ2-5; no clear D gene. V was cut by 7 bases and J by 1 base, with 13 bases left in between. This CDR3 has 14 residues. The germline V gene has CDR1 SEHNR and CDR2 FQNEAQ (reference sequence). The CDR3 loop is CASIRSTFQETQYF. As DNA, the CDR3 is TGTGCCAGCATCAGGAGTACGTTCCAAGAGACCCAGTACTTC.

The gene calls are TRBV6-5 and TRBJ2-2; TRBD2 is a possible D gene (5 bases). The germline gives CDR1 MNHEY, CDR2 SVGAGI. Trimming removed 6 bases from V and 4 bases from J, with 15 bases in between. This CDR3 is built from 15 residues. In DNA, the CDR3 is TGTGCCAGCAGGGACTCTATTGCGCTCACCGGGGAGCTGTTTTTT. Translated, it gives CASRDSIALTGELFF.

This clone was seen a single time. The chain carries TRBV15 and TRBJ2-5; TRBD1 matches at 7 bases. J gave up 2 bases and V 3 bases, and 9 bases lay outside the gene matches. The germline V gene has CDR1 LNHNV and CDR2 YYDKDF (reference sequence). This CDR3 is built from 16 residues. The CDR3: CATSSERTGMQETQYF. CDR3 sequence (DNA): TGTGCCACCAGCAGTGAGCGGACAGGCATGCAAGAGACCCAGTACTTC.